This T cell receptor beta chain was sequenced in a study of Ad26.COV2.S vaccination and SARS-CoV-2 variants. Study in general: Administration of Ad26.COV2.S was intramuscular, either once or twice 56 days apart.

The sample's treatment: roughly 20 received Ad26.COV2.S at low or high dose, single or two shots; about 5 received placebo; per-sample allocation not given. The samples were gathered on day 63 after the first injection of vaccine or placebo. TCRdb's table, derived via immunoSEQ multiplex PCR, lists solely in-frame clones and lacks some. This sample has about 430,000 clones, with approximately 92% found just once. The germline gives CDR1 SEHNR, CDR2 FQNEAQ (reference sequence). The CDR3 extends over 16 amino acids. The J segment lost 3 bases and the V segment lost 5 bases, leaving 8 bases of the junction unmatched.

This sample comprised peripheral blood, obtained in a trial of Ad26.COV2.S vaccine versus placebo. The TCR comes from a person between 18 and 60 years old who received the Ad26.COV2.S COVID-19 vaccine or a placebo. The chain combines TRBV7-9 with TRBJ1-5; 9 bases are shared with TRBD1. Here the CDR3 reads CASSAWTGAHNQPQHF. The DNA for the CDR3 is TGTGCCAGCAGCGCCTGGACAGGGGCCCACAATCAGCCCCAGCATTTT.